This T cell receptor (beta chain) was captured by sequencing in a study of blood T cells in healthy people across ages. Through a sample-barcoded 5' primer and a J-beta primer mix, a second PCR was run for roughly 6 to 12 cycles. TCRdb re-called the 5' RACE reads with MiXCR, one entry per CDR3 protein. Altogether roughly 1,300,000 distinct CDR3 sequences are present, around 59% being singletons, with the ten largest covering roughly 6.3%. This CDR3 comprises 16 residues. The germline V gene encodes CDR1 MGHDK and CDR2 SYGVNS. Study-level results: As age increased, TCR beta diversity per million T cells fell in a roughly linear fashion. There was no known CMV status for donors, so expanded clonotype changes were possibly confounded.

The total RNA that was extracted per sample amounted to at least 5 micrograms. As concerns this clonotype: Its matching antigen is unknown.

The rearrangement joins TRBV25-1 to TRBJ2-1, with D hard to call. The better agreement between TRBJ2-7 and the DNA end casts doubt on the J call. Sequencing was done on a sample of blood. This receptor was taken from a young man in good health. The CDR3 DNA sequence: TGTGCCAGCAGTGAATATAGTCGGAGCTCCTACAATGAGCAGTACTTC. It specifies CASSEYSRSSYNEQYF.